This entry lists 26 T cell receptor beta chains sequenced from one sample in a study of radiotherapy plus CTLA-4 blockade in lung cancer. TCRdb's copy holds only in-frame clones and misses some; the assay was immunoSEQ multiplex PCR. Of 90,000 to 100,000 clones in the sample, 82% were seen once. Sequencing used peripheral blood, obtained from a patient treated with radiotherapy plus ipilimumab. These receptors all come from a human donor with non-small cell lung cancer that progressed on radiotherapy plus ipilimumab.

The rearrangement links TRBV6-6 to TRBJ1-5; 8 nucleotides line up with TRBD1. CDR3 length: 16 residues. After removal of 5 bases from V and 5 bases from J, the junction contained 11 bases not matched to a gene. Germline V gene lookup returns CDR1 MNHNY and CDR2 SVGAGI (reference sequence). CDR3: CASSSRQGPYYQPQHF. The CDR3 DNA follows: TGTGCCAGCAGTAGCCGACAGGGGCCATACTATCAGCCCCAGCATTTT.

The rearrangement links TRBV11-2 to TRBJ2-1; 8 positions agree with TRBD1. Germline V CDR1 and CDR2: SGHAT, FQNNGV. This CDR3 contains 14 residues. Trimming at V came to 5 bases and at J to 8 bases, leaving 8 bases not matched to a gene. CDR3 region: CASSPRQGAYEQFF. CDR3 bases: TGTGCCAGCAGCCCACGGCAGGGGGCGTATGAGCAGTTCTTC.

This rearrangement joins TRBV9 to TRBJ2-4; 14 bases are a match to TRBD2. The CDR3 extends over 16 amino acids. The germline gives CDR1 SGDLS, CDR2 YYNGEE. V gave up 4 bases and J gave up 8 bases; unmatched junction bases: 8. In DNA, the CDR3 is TGTGCCAGCAGCCTGGGGACTAGCGGGAGTGGGGACATTCAGTACTTC. The encoded protein is CASSLGTSGSGDIQYF.

The chain recombines TRBV25-1 with TRBJ2-7, with D possibly called TRBD1 or TRBD2 (5 bases each). V gave up 7 bases and J gave up 3 bases, with 10 bases separating them. This CDR3 region has 12 residues. Germline lookup yields CDR1 MGHDK and CDR2 SYGVNS. CDR3 DNA sequence: TGTGCCAGCAAGGGACCGCTCTACGAGCAGTACTTC. This sequence encodes CASKGPLYEQYF.

This clone turned up a few times. V is TRBV4-1 and J is TRBJ1-4; no clear D gene. CDR1 is MGHRA and CDR2 is YSYEKL in the germline V gene. This CDR3 region has 14 residues. V lost 4 bases, J lost 8 bases, and 14 bases lay in between. DNA of the CDR3: TGCGCCAGCAGCCCGGGTCTTAAGAGGGAAAAACTGTTTTTT. It is translated as CASSPGLKREKLFF.

This sequence joins TRBV10-3 and TRBJ2-7; a possible D gene is TRBD2 (5 bases). Germline CDR1 ENHRY, CDR2 SYGVKD. This CDR3 is built from 14 residues. Trimming stripped 5 bases from V and 2 bases from J, with 13 bases between. The CDR3 protein is CAISLADYPYEQYF. CDR3 DNA sequence: TGTGCCATCAGTTTAGCTGACTACCCCTACGAGCAGTACTTC.

This chain links TRBV30 with TRBJ2-5; the match to TRBD2 covers 11 bases. V dropped 5 bases and J dropped 5; count of bases not matched to a gene: 7. The CDR3 sequence is 14 residues long. The germline gives CDR1 GTSNPN, CDR2 SVGIG (reference sequence). CDR3 sequence: CAWEPSGRRETQYF. In nucleotides, the CDR3 is TGTGCCTGGGAACCTAGCGGGAGGAGGGAGACCCAGTACTTC.

The CDR3 reads CASPYGLAGGTGAADTQYF. The CDR3 nucleotides read TGTGCCAGCCCCTACGGACTAGCGGGAGGGACTGGTGCAGCAGATACGCAGTATTTT. The rearrangement uses TRBV28 and TRBJ2-3, with TRBD2 matching 15 bases. J lost 4 bases, V lost 8 bases, and 16 bases had no gene match. Germline assignment: CDR1 MDHEN and CDR2 SYDVKM. CDR3 length: 19 residues. Based on the CDR3 plus reference TRBV28 and TRBJ2-3, the full variable domain is DVKVTQSSRYLVKRTGEKVFLECVQDMDHENMFWYRQDPGLGLRLIYFSYDVKMKEKGDIPEGYSVSREKKERFSLILESASTNQTSMYLCASPYGLAGGTGAADTQYFGPGTRLTVL.

The V call is TRBV5-1, the J call TRBJ2-5, with TRBD1 identical over 9 bases. The CDR3 consists of 14 residues. From germline, CDR1 is SGHRS and CDR2 YFSETQ. V shed 4 bases and J 13 bases; nucleotides not matched to a gene: 14. The CDR3 nucleotides read TGCGCCAGCAGCCAGGACAGGGGATCGGGACTTACGTACTTC. Protein product: CASSQDRGSGLTYF.

This chain joins TRBV6-1 and TRBJ2-3; 8 nucleotides align to TRBD2. J lost 1 base, V lost 2 bases, and 2 bases had no gene match. This CDR3 is built from 15 residues. In germline, CDR1 is MNHNS, CDR2 SASEGT. The CDR3 nucleotides are TGTGCCAGCAGTGAACTCGGGGGGGGCACAGATACGCAGTATTTT. The encoded protein is CASSELGGGTDTQYF.

Here the CDR3 DNA reads TGTGCCAGCACCCCCAGGGGCTATGGTGAAAAACTGTTTTTT. Translating it yields CASTPRGYGEKLFF. V is TRBV6-5 and J is TRBJ1-4; perhaps TRBD1 as D (6 bases). This CDR3 has 14 amino acids. The germline V and J ends were trimmed by 7 bases and 7 bases, with 16 bases remaining between them. Germline V lookup: CDR1 MNHEY, CDR2 SVGAGI.

The chain employs TRBV30 and TRBJ1-5; 7 bases agree with TRBD1. The CDR3 runs to 16 residues. CDR1 and CDR2 (germline): GTSNPN, SVGIG (reference sequence). V lost 2 bases, J lost 5 bases, and 12 bases stayed unmatched. CDR3 residues: CAWSPGPRGGHQPQHF. CDR3 nucleotide sequence: TGTGCCTGGAGTCCAGGTCCCAGGGGGGGGCATCAGCCCCAGCATTTT.

The CDR3 region is CASSFGLGANVLTF. In DNA form, the CDR3 reads TGTGCCAGCAGTTTCGGACTTGGGGCCAACGTCCTGACTTTC. The chain links TRBV28 to TRBJ2-6; possible D gene TRBD2, 5 bases. This CDR3 is built from 14 residues. Germline CDR1 and CDR2: MDHEN and SYDVKM. V lost 3 bases and J 3 bases, leaving 6 bases between the germline ends.

The rearrangement uses TRBV28 and TRBJ1-3; D is undetermined. This CDR3 has 13 amino acids. V shed 6 bases and J shed 0 bases, with 6 bases lying between them. From germline, CDR1 is MDHEN and CDR2 SYDVKM. The CDR3 sequence: CASSPNSGNTIYF. The DNA for the CDR3 is TGTGCCAGCAGCCCTAACTCTGGAAACACCATATATTTT.

The chain carries TRBV19 and TRBJ2-1; D uncertain. This CDR3 region has 14 residues. Germline values: CDR1 LNHDA, CDR2 SQIVND (reference sequence). Deletions cut 3 bases from V and 2 bases from J, with 8 bases between. CDR3 nucleotide sequence: TGTGCCAGTAGTATCGGAGCTGCCTACAATGAGCAGTTCTTC. Protein sequence: CASSIGAAYNEQFF.

The J gene is TRBJ2-1, the V gene TRBV4-1; TRBD2 might be the D (5 bases). The CDR3 has 17 amino acids. Germline CDR1 MGHRA, CDR2 YSYEKL. The V end lost 0 bases, the J end lost 0 bases, and 12 bases lay between the germline ends. The CDR3 DNA follows: TGCGCCAGCAGCCAAGAATCAGTGACTAACTCCTACAATGAGCAGTTCTTC. It translates to CASSQESVTNSYNEQFF.

The chain carries TRBV6-6 and TRBJ2-3; no firm D call. This CDR3 has 14 residues. V was trimmed by 5 bases and J by 4 bases, leaving 13 bases between them. CDR1 and CDR2 (germline): MNHNY, SVGAGI (reference sequence). This chain's CDR3 is CASSVLLVPDTQYF. CDR3 in DNA: TGTGCCAGCAGTGTTTTATTGGTGCCAGATACGCAGTATTTT.

The V gene is TRBV9, the J gene TRBJ2-5; no clear D. V lost 3 bases to trimming and J lost 3 bases, with 3 bases between them. CDR1 and CDR2 from the germline V gene are SGDLS and YYNGEE. The CDR3 spans 11 residues. The CDR3 is CASSAEETQYF. Written as DNA, the CDR3 is TGTGCCAGCAGCGCTGAAGAGACCCAGTACTTC.

The chain employs TRBV27 and TRBJ2-5; 10 nucleotides align to TRBD1. Germline lookup yields CDR1 MNHEY and CDR2 SMNVEV (reference sequence). The CDR3 consists of 16 residues. Trimming at V came to 0 bases and at J to 1 base, leaving 2 bases not matched to a gene. CDR3 loop: CASSLSGTGVQETQYF. CDR3 coding DNA: TGTGCCAGCAGTTTATCGGGGACAGGGGTCCAAGAGACCCAGTACTTC.

The chain joins TRBV18 to TRBJ2-4, with D uncertain. This CDR3 comprises 16 residues. The V end was cut by 2 bases, the J end by 0 bases, with 11 bases between. Germline CDR1 is KGHSH and CDR2 is LQKENI. CDR3 residues: CASSPIIQLAKNIQYF. In DNA, the CDR3 is TGTGCCAGCTCACCAATAATCCAGCTAGCCAAAAACATTCAGTACTTC.

The rearrangement links TRBV2 to TRBJ2-7; 8 bases fit TRBD2. V lost 3 bases and J lost 1; bases outside the gene matches: 8. Germline V gene data show CDR1 as SNHLY and CDR2 as FYNNEI. The CDR3 sequence is 16 residues long. The CDR3 bases are TGTGCCAGCAGTGAGTCCTTACTAGCGGCTTCCTACGAGCAGTACTTC. This codes for CASSESLLAASYEQYF.

V and J are TRBV2 and TRBJ2-1; no firm D call. V lost 3 bases to trimming and J lost 1 base, with 7 bases between them. Germline V gene data show CDR1 as SNHLY and CDR2 as FYNNEI. The CDR3 is 14 amino acids. The CDR3: CASSDLGSYNEQFF. The CDR3 DNA reads as TGTGCCAGCAGTGACCTAGGGTCCTACAATGAGCAGTTCTTC.

The chain couples TRBV5-1 to TRBJ2-3; 8 positions match TRBD2. Trimming took 5 bases from V and 6 from J; bases not matched to a gene: 8. The CDR3 totals 14 residues. The germline CDR1 and CDR2 sequences are SGHRS and YFSETQ. CDR3 nucleotide sequence: TGCGCCAGCAGACTAGCGGCCGAAAGGGATACGCAGTATTTT. Amino acid sequence: CASRLAAERDTQYF. Complete variable domain (other parts from reference TRBV5-1 and TRBJ2-3): KAGVTQTPRYLIKTRGQQVTLSCSPISGHRSVSWYQQTPGQGLQFLFEYFSETQRNKGNFPGRFSGRQFSNSRSEMNVSTLELGDSALYLCASRLAAERDTQYFGPGTRLTVL.

CDR3 residues: CASALAGQGAFYEQYF. The DNA for the CDR3 is TGTGCCAGTGCACTCGCAGGACAGGGGGCGTTTTACGAGCAGTACTTC. The chain carries TRBV19 and TRBJ2-7; TRBD1 agrees at 11 bases. Unmatched junction bases numbered 13, after V lost 8 bases and J lost 4 bases. The germline gives CDR1 LNHDA, CDR2 SQIVND (reference sequence). This CDR3 is 16 amino acids long.

Concerning this clone: The identical CDR3 is also encoded by other nucleotide sequences in the sample. V and J are TRBV5-6 and TRBJ2-5; D not certain. CDR1 and CDR2 from the germline V gene are SGHDT and YYEEEE. Trimming cost V 2 bases and J 4 bases, with 3 bases left between them. The CDR3 is made up of 11 amino acids. CDR3 DNA sequence: TGTGCCAGCAGCTTAAGAGAGACCCAGTACTTC. Translating it yields CASSLRETQYF.

This sequence joins TRBV4-1 and TRBJ2-5; D remains unclear. TRBJ2-7 matches the DNA end more closely, so the J call is doubtful. The CDR3 totals 14 residues. Germline loops: CDR1 MGHRA, CDR2 YSYEKL. The CDR3: CASSQDPAAYEQYF. The CDR3 bases are TGCGCCAGCAGCCAAGATCCGGCAGCCTACGAGCAGTACTTC.